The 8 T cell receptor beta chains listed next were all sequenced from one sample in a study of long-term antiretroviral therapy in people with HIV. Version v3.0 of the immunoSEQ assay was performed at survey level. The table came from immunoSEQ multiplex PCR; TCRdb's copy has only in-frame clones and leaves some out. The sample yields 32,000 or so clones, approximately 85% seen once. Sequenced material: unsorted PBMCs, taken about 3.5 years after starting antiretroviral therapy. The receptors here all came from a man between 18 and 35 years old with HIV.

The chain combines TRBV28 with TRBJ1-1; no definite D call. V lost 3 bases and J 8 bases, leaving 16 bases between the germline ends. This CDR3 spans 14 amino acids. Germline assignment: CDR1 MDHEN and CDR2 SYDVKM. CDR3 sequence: CASSFMGREEEAFF. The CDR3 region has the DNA TGTGCCAGCAGTTTTATGGGTCGTGAAGAAGAAGCTTTCTTT. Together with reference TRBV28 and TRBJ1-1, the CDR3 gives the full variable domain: DVKVTQSSRYLVKRTGEKVFLECVQDMDHENMFWYRQDPGLGLRLIYFSYDVKMKEKGDIPEGYSVSREKKERFSLILESASTNQTSMYLCASSFMGREEEAFFGQGTRLTVV.

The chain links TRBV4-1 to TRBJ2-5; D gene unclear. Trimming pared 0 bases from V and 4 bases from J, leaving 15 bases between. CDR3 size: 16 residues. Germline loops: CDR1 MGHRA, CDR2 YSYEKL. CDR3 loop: CASSQDSRAQGETQYF. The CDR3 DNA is TGCGCCAGCAGCCAAGATTCAAGGGCCCAAGGAGAGACCCAGTACTTC.

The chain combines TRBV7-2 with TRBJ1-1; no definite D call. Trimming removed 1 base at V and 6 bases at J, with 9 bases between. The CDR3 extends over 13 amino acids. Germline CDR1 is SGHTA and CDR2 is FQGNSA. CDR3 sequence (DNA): TGTGCCAGCAGCTTAGGGGGATGGGCTGAAGCTTTCTTT. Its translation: CASSLGGWAEAFF.

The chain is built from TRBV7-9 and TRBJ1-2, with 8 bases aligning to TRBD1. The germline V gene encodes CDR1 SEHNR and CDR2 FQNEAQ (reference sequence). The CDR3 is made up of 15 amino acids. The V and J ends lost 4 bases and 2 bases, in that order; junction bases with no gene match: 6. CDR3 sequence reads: CASSSTGDPNYGYTF. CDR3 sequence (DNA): TGTGCCAGCAGCTCGACAGGGGACCCCAACTATGGCTACACCTTC.

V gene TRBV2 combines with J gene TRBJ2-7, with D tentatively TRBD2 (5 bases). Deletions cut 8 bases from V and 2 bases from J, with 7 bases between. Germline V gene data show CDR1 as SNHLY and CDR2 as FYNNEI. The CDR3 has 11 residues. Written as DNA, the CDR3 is TGTGCCAGCGGTAGCGCCTACGAGCAGTACTTC. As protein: CASGSAYEQYF.

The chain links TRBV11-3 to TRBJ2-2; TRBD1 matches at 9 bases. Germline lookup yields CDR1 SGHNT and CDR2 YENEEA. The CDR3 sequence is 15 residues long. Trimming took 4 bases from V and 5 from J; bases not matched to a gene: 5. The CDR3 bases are TGTGCCAGCAGCTCCAGGACAGGGGAAACCGGGGAGCTGTTTTTT. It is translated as CASSSRTGETGELFF.

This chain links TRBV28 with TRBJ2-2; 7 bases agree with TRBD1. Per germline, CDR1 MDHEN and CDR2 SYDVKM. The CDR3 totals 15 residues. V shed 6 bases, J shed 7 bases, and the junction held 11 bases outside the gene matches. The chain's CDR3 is CASSFTGERDGELFF. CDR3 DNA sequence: TGTGCCAGCAGCTTTACAGGGGAAAGGGACGGGGAGCTGTTTTTT.

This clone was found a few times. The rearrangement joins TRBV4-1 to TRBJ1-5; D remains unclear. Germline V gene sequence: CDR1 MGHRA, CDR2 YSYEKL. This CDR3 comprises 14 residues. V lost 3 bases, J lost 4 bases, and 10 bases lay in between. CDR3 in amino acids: CASSHSTRNQPQHF. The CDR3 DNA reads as TGCGCCAGCAGCCATTCGACCCGAAATCAGCCCCAGCATTTT.